Sequencing of this T cell receptor (beta chain) was carried out in a study of shared clonotypes between healthy human individuals. Looking at the study overall: For every donor, three CD4 naive, three CD4 memory, two CD8 naive and one CD8 memory plates were used.

Findings and limits, study-wide: Even with large depth, rarefaction showed that sorted-subset sequencing was incomplete.

With 4 bases removed from V and 0 bases from J, the gap between germline ends came to 13 bases. This CDR3 spans 15 amino acids. Per the germline V gene, CDR1 is MGHRA and CDR2 is YSYEKL. In the case of this clone: Its antigen is currently unknown.

The study drew its donors from healthy HIV-negative adults without recent acute infections or vaccinations. TCRdb keeps only in-frame clones here, not all; method: immunoSEQ multiplex PCR. Of over a million clones listed, just under 99% were seen once; the top ten hold roughly 0.35%. The sequence derives from a man aged 25-45 years in good health. Sample: naive CD4+ T cells sorted from blood. Subset of the sample: CD45RA+ positively selected. The V call is TRBV4-1, the J call TRBJ2-7; D remains unclear. CDR3 amino acids: CASSPLPGHSYEQYF. The CDR3 DNA follows: TGCGCCAGCAGCCCTCTACCGGGTCACTCCTACGAGCAGTACTTC.